The clone carrying this T cell receptor beta chain has ten or more counts. The source of the sample is a study of Graves' ophthalmopathy and Graves' hyperthyroidism. Amplification from RNA transcripts yielded the TCR beta CDR3 regions. The workflow started with a first-round RT-PCR run with HTBI primers and then moved on to a second-round multiplex PCR. TCRdb passed the multiplex PCR reads through MiXCR, listing each CDR3 protein once. The sample consists of about 370,000 distinct CDR3 sequences, approximately 18% of them appearing once. This CDR3 spans 12 amino acids. V shed 11 bases and J shed 2 bases, with 13 bases lying between them. Germline V gives CDR1 SNHLY, CDR2 FYNNEI.

The V gene is TRBV2, the J gene TRBJ2-7; D is possibly TRBD2 (6 bases). The receptor's source is an adult woman with stable Graves' hyperthyroidism. Sequences were obtained from peripheral blood. The CDR3 DNA is TGTGCCGTTACGGGACTGGCCTACGAGCAGTACTTC. It yields the protein CAVTGLAYEQYF.